The 26 T cell receptor beta chains below all came from one sample that was sequenced in a study of cytomegalovirus exposure and HLA in healthy donors. The PCR had 60 Vbeta and 13 Jbeta primers. Assay used: immunoSEQ multiplex PCR; TCRdb lists only in-frame clones, some missing. The data contain over 75,000 clones, around four fifths of them seen just once; the ten biggest clones take up roughly 0.71%. The sequenced material came from PBMCs. These receptors were taken from a woman in her sixties in good health and CMV-seronegative.

This clone has a single count. The gene calls are TRBV7-9 and TRBJ1-1; D is unresolved. Deletions cut 6 bases from V and 6 bases from J, with 14 bases between. Germline lookup yields CDR1 SEHNR and CDR2 FQNEAQ (reference sequence). There are 13 residues in the CDR3. CDR3 region: CASRVRESSEAFF. The DNA for the CDR3 is TGTGCCAGCAGGGTAAGGGAGAGTTCTGAAGCTTTCTTT.

The chain has TRBV6-5 and TRBJ1-2, with D uncertain. Trimming took off 4 bases at V and 5 bases at J, with 8 bases between the two ends. Germline CDR1 MNHEY, CDR2 SVGAGI. This CDR3 contains 12 residues. CDR3 DNA sequence: TGTGCCAGCAGTTCTAAACCGTATGGCTACACCTTC. It yields the protein CASSSKPYGYTF.

This chain links TRBV9 with TRBJ2-3; 12 nucleotides line up with TRBD2. Germline lookup yields CDR1 SGDLS and CDR2 YYNGEE. This CDR3 contains 16 residues. V was pared by 4 bases and J by 4 bases, with 7 bases of the junction left unmatched. CDR3 sequence reads: CASSSSGGAGSDTQYF. The CDR3 nucleotides read TGTGCCAGCAGCTCTAGCGGGGGGGCCGGCTCAGATACGCAGTATTTT.

The chain joins TRBV18 to TRBJ1-5; 8 nucleotides align to TRBD1. CDR1 and CDR2 (germline): KGHSH, LQKENI. The V segment lost 6 bases and the J segment 10 bases; nucleotides outside the gene matches: 5. The CDR3 extends over 12 amino acids. In nucleotides, the CDR3 is TGTGCCAGCTCCCTACAGGGGGAACCCCAGCATTTT. As protein: CASSLQGEPQHF.

This clone appeared a few times. V and J are TRBV7-9 and TRBJ2-6; 7 bases align to TRBD1. V trimming: 6 bases; J trimming: 0 bases; junction bases outside the gene matches: 8. The germline gives CDR1 SEHNR, CDR2 FQNEAQ (reference sequence). This CDR3 comprises 17 residues. The CDR3 loop is CASRYGTVSSGANVLTF. The CDR3 DNA is TGTGCCAGCAGGTACGGGACAGTTAGCTCTGGGGCCAACGTCCTGACTTTC.

This chain joins TRBV6-5 and TRBJ1-1; D may be TRBD1 (5 bases). Trimming stripped 5 bases from V and 1 base from J, with 8 bases between. Germline V gives CDR1 MNHEY, CDR2 SVGAGI. CDR3 length equals 13 residues. The CDR3 coding sequence is TGTGCCAGCAGTCGGACAACGAACACTGAAGCTTTCTTT. It yields the protein CASSRTTNTEAFF.

This rearrangement joins TRBV6-5 to TRBJ1-2; 7 positions match TRBD1. CDR1 is MNHEY and CDR2 is SVGAGI in the germline V gene. The CDR3 contains 14 residues. The V segment lost 0 bases and the J segment 6 bases; nucleotides outside the gene matches: 4. CDR3 protein: CASSYSTTGDGYTF. CDR3 nucleotides: TGTGCCAGCAGTTACTCGACTACAGGGGATGGCTACACCTTC.

Only one count was recorded for this clone. V is TRBV25-1 and J is TRBJ2-5; no firm D call. Looked up from germline, CDR1 is MGHDK and CDR2 is SYGVNS. Trimming stripped 4 bases from V and 1 base from J, with 4 bases between. The CDR3 covers 12 residues. The CDR3 DNA follows: TGTGCCAGCAGTGGCAGCCAAGAGACCCAGTACTTC. Its translation: CASSGSQETQYF.

The V call is TRBV7-9, the J call TRBJ1-5; D is perhaps TRBD1 (5 bases). Trimming removed 4 bases at V and 2 bases at J, with 15 bases between. Germline V gene lookup returns CDR1 SEHNR and CDR2 FQNEAQ (reference sequence). The CDR3 has 16 residues. CDR3 loop: CASSSSVGARNQPQHF. The CDR3 region has the DNA TGTGCCAGCAGCTCTTCTGTAGGGGCTCGCAATCAGCCCCAGCATTTT.

Details on this clone: This CDR3 is also generated by other DNA sequences in the sample. The CDR3, as DNA: TGTGCCAGCAGCTTAGGGCCCACTGAAGCTTTCTTT. It translates to CASSLGPTEAFF. The chain employs TRBV7-9 and TRBJ1-1; no clear D. V was pared by 1 base and J by 4 bases, with 4 bases between. Germline CDR1 and CDR2: SEHNR and FQNEAQ (reference sequence). This CDR3 is 12 amino acids long.

J is TRBJ2-1 and V is TRBV29-1; 10 nucleotides align to TRBD2. The CDR3 contains 15 residues. Germline V gene lookup returns CDR1 SQVTM and CDR2 ANQGSEA. V dropped 7 bases and J dropped 6; count of bases not matched to a gene: 12. The CDR3 loop is CSAPRGASGGNEQFF. The CDR3 DNA follows: TGCAGCGCCCCCCGTGGGGCTAGCGGGGGCAATGAGCAGTTCTTC.

The chain couples TRBV25-1 to TRBJ1-3, with 8 nucleotides matching TRBD1. The V segment lost 5 bases and the J segment 2 bases; nucleotides outside the gene matches: 5. Germline V gene lookup returns CDR1 MGHDK and CDR2 SYGVNS. The CDR3 is made up of 15 amino acids. CDR3 loop: CASSTTGATGNTIYF. Here the CDR3 DNA reads TGTGCCAGCAGTACGACAGGGGCAACTGGAAACACCATATATTTT.

The chain has TRBV19 and TRBJ2-7, with 10 nucleotides matching TRBD1. The J segment lost 5 bases and the V segment lost 5 bases, leaving 9 bases of the junction unmatched. CDR3 length equals 15 residues. Looked up from germline, CDR1 is LNHDA and CDR2 is SQIVND (reference sequence). The DNA for the CDR3 is TGTGCCAGTAGTCCTCCGGGACAGGGGATCCACGAGCAGTACTTC. This codes for CASSPPGQGIHEQYF.

V is TRBV7-9 and J is TRBJ2-1; 7 positions match TRBD1. V lost 1 base to trimming and J lost 3 bases; unmatched junction nucleotides: 3. The CDR3 runs to 15 residues. From germline, CDR1 is SEHNR and CDR2 FQNEAQ (reference sequence). The CDR3 sequence: CASSLGTGDYNEQFF. CDR3 in DNA: TGTGCCAGCAGCTTAGGGACAGGAGACTACAATGAGCAGTTCTTC.

This CDR3 is CASKKTGGYNEQFF. CDR3 in DNA: TGTGCCAGCAAGAAGACAGGGGGCTACAATGAGCAGTTCTTC. This chain joins TRBV6-1 and TRBJ2-1, with 9 bases matching TRBD1. Trimming removed 7 bases from V and 3 bases from J; junction bases left unmatched: 4. Germline V lookup: CDR1 MNHNS, CDR2 SASEGT. This CDR3 comprises 14 residues.

This clone occurred once. Here the CDR3 DNA reads TGTGCCAGCAGCTCCTGGACAGGGGACACTGAAGCTTTCTTT. Its protein product is CASSSWTGDTEAFF. The chain carries TRBV7-9 and TRBJ1-1; 9 bases align to TRBD1. The CDR3 contains 14 residues. Trimming removed 4 bases from V and 3 bases from J; junction bases left unmatched: 3. Per the germline V gene, CDR1 is SEHNR and CDR2 is FQNEAQ (reference sequence). Based on the CDR3 plus reference TRBV7-9 and TRBJ1-1, the full variable domain is DTGVSQNPRHKITKRGQNVTFRCDPISEHNRLYWYRQTLGQGPEFLTYFQNEAQLEKSRLLSDRFSAERPKGSFSTLEIQRTEQGDSAMYLCASSSWTGDTEAFFGQGTRLTVV.

This clone was detected once. The chain is built from TRBV19 and TRBJ2-7, with 9 bases that match TRBD1. CDR3 length equals 15 residues. The germline V gene encodes CDR1 LNHDA and CDR2 SQIVND (reference sequence). Germline trimming cut 3 bases from V and 0 bases from J; bases unmatched to any gene: 3. The CDR3 coding sequence is TGTGCCAGTAGTATGACGGGACAGGGCTCCTACGAGCAGTACTTC. Its protein is CASSMTGQGSYEQYF.

In this sample, this clone turned up once. J is TRBJ2-7 and V is TRBV11-2; a weak D match, TRBD2 (9 bases). CDR3 length equals 14 residues. The germline gives CDR1 SGHAT, CDR2 FQNNGV. Deletions cut 8 bases from V and 3 bases from J, with 17 bases between. DNA for the CDR3: TGTGCCAGCGCGGGGGGGGACAGGCTCTACGAGCAGTACTTC. Its translation is CASAGGDRLYEQYF. Supplemented by reference TRBV11-2 and TRBJ2-7, the full variable domain reads EAGVAQSPRYKIIEKRQSVAFWCNPISGHATLYWYQQILGQGPKLLIQFQNNGVVDDSQLPKDRFSAERLKGVDSTLKIQPAKLEDSAVYLCASAGGDRLYEQYFGPGTRLTVT.

The chain joins TRBV5-1 to TRBJ2-5; TRBD2 matches at 15 bases. Germline CDR1 is SGHRS and CDR2 is YFSETQ. Trimming took 3 bases from V and 0 from J; bases not matched to a gene: 9. The CDR3 sequence is 19 residues long. Here the CDR3 reads CASSSQGGLAGGNQETQYF. The CDR3, as DNA: TGCGCCAGCAGCTCGCAGGGCGGACTAGCGGGAGGGAACCAAGAGACCCAGTACTTC.

The chain joins TRBV14 to TRBJ2-5; D unresolved. This CDR3 region has 14 residues. CDR1 is SGHDN, CDR2 FVKESK, per germline. V lost 4 bases and J 1 base, leaving 10 bases between the germline ends. The CDR3 loop reads CASSPRRVQETQYF. CDR3 nucleotide sequence: TGTGCCAGCAGCCCCCGACGGGTCCAAGAGACCCAGTACTTC.

This clone was detected only a few times. J is TRBJ2-5 and V is TRBV29-1; maybe TRBD1 (7 bases). This CDR3 has 15 amino acids. CDR1 and CDR2 from the germline V gene are SQVTM and ANQGSEA. Trimming left V 1 base short and J 5 bases short, with 17 bases between. The CDR3 DNA reads as TGCAGCGTTGAAGTACCCCAGGGGGGTAGGGAGACCCAGTACTTC. This sequence encodes CSVEVPQGGRETQYF.

This clone has only one observation. The CDR3 spells CASSVGGGNQETQYF. In DNA form, the CDR3 reads TGTGCCAGCAGCGTAGGGGGGGGGAACCAAGAGACCCAGTACTTC. The chain is built from TRBV9 and TRBJ2-5, with TRBD2 matching 7 bases. This CDR3 comprises 15 residues. The trim removed 0 bases at V and 0 bases at J, leaving 2 bases unmatched. Germline CDR1 is SGDLS and CDR2 is YYNGEE.

This chain uses TRBV9 with TRBJ2-7, with a weak D call TRBD2 (6 bases). V was pared by 0 bases and J by 3 bases, with 10 bases between. The germline V gene has CDR1 SGDLS and CDR2 YYNGEE. This CDR3 is 14 amino acids long. The CDR3 DNA reads as TGTGCCAGCAGCGTAGTGGGGGACTTCTACGAGCAGTACTTC. This translates into CASSVVGDFYEQYF. Complete variable domain (other parts from reference TRBV9 and TRBJ2-7): DSGVTQTPKHLITATGQRVTLRCSPRSGDLSVYWYQQSLDQGLQFLIQYYNGEERAKGNILERFSAQQFPDLHSELNLSSLELGDSALYFCASSVVGDFYEQYFGPGTRLTVT.

V usage is TRBV30 and J usage is TRBJ2-7; D possibly corresponds to TRBD2 (6 bases). This CDR3 is built from 14 residues. The V gene's germline CDR1 is GTSNPN and CDR2 SVGIG (reference sequence). The V end was cut by 2 bases, the J end by 1 base, with 12 bases between. DNA for the CDR3: TGTGCCTGGAGTACCGGGACTCCATCCTACGAGCAGTACTTC. Translated, it gives CAWSTGTPSYEQYF. Full variable domain (rest looked up from reference TRBV30 and TRBJ2-7): SQTIHQWPATLVQPVGSPLSLECTVEGTSNPNLYWYRQAAGRGLQLLFYSVGIGQISSEVPQNLSASRPQDRQFILSSKKLLLSDSGFYLCAWSTGTPSYEQYFGPGTRLTVT.

This clone was observed a single time. This chain joins TRBV28 and TRBJ2-3, with 8 bases identical to TRBD2. Germline V gives CDR1 MDHEN, CDR2 SYDVKM. V lost 6 bases, J lost 3 bases, and 5 bases stayed unmatched. This CDR3 spans 14 amino acids. This CDR3 reads CASREAGATDTQYF. CDR3 in DNA: TGTGCCAGCAGGGAAGCGGGAGCTACAGATACGCAGTATTTT. Together with reference TRBV28 and TRBJ2-3, the CDR3 gives the full variable domain: DVKVTQSSRYLVKRTGEKVFLECVQDMDHENMFWYRQDPGLGLRLIYFSYDVKMKEKGDIPEGYSVSREKKERFSLILESASTNQTSMYLCASREAGATDTQYFGPGTRLTVL.

The chain uses TRBV19 and TRBJ1-1; TRBD1 matches 8 bases. The CDR3 is 13 residues long. Trimming cost V 5 bases and J 5 bases; bases outside gene matches: 4. The germline V gene has CDR1 LNHDA and CDR2 SQIVND (reference sequence). In nucleotides, the CDR3 is TGTGCCAGTAGTTCCAACAGGGGGACTGAAGCTTTCTTT. It codes for CASSSNRGTEAFF. Full variable domain (outside the CDR3, taken from reference TRBV19 and TRBJ1-1): DGGITQSPKYLFRKEGQNVTLSCEQNLNHDAMYWYRQDPGQGLRLIYYSQIVNDFQKGDIAEGYSVSREKKESFPLTVTSAQKNPTAFYLCASSSNRGTEAFFGQGTRLTVV.